This T cell receptor beta chain was captured by sequencing in a study of memory CD4+ T cells and cytomegalovirus serostatus. CDR3 size: 13 residues. Trimming stripped 0 bases from V and 7 bases from J, with 11 bases between. Germline loops: CDR1 SGHRS, CDR2 YFSETQ. Profiled with immunoSEQ multiplex PCR; TCRdb holds only in-frame clones, not every one. Of around 53,000 clones in the sample, over 75% were seen once. This clone was found a few times. Single viable CD3+CD4+CD8-CD45RO+ cells were sorted as the memory CD4+ T cells. This TCR derives from an adult in good health and CMV-seronegative. This sequence joins TRBV5-1 and TRBJ2-7; D gene ambiguous. Sequencing used memory CD4+ T cells from blood. CDR3 DNA sequence: TGCGCCAGCAGCTTGGATGGGTTTTATGAGCAGTACTTC. Amino acid sequence: CASSLDGFYEQYF.